These T cell receptor beta chains were read from a single sample in a study of CD8+ T cells in alopecia areata. Repertoires were generated with immunoSEQ multiplex PCR, while TCRdb's copy carries only in-frame clones and drops some. The sample holds about 190,000 clones, around three fifths seen once. Material: CD4+ T cells sorted from blood, obtained at week 24, from a patient treated with tofacitinib. Source of these receptors: a human donor with alopecia areata. Both conserved end residues are part of each CDR3. A D gene is named only where the DNA matches it firmly. The size field is filled for only some rows; it gives once, few, many or a size class.

j_gene	v_gene	d_gene	abundance	CDR3nt	CDR3aa
TRBJ1-6	TRBV6-6	TRBD1	.	TGTGCCAGCAGTCCGCGGACAGGTGGCTATAATTCACCCCTCCACTTT	CASSPRTGGYNSPLHF
TRBJ1-2	TRBV5-1	.	.	TGCGCCAGCAGCCAACCGGGGCCGGGCACTGGCTACACCTTC	CASSQPGPGTGYTF
TRBJ2-2	TRBV7-2	TRBD2	.	TGTGCCAGCAGCTTAGAGGAAGCGGGGGTCAACACCGGGGAGCTGTTTTTT	CASSLEEAGVNTGELFF
TRBJ1-2	TRBV4-3	.	.	TGCGCCAGCAGTAATACACGAACTAACTATGGCTACACCTTC	CASSNTRTNYGYTF
TRBJ2-1	TRBV5-1	TRBD2	.	TGCGCCAGCACACCTGGGGCTAGCGGTCCACTTGAGCAGTTCTTC	CASTPGASGPLEQFF
TRBJ1-4	TRBV30	TRBD1	few	TGTGCCTGGAGTGTACAGGGGGCTGGGGAAAAACTGTTTTTT	CAWSVQGAGEKLFF
TRBJ1-2	TRBV5-1	.	.	TGCGCCAGCAGCTTGACAGGTTTAAGTGGCTACACCTTC	CASSLTGLSGYTF
TRBJ2-7	TRBV7-6	.	few	TGTGCCAGCAGCTCGCCGCCCCCAGGGGCCCCCACCTACGAGCAGTACTTC	CASSSPPPGAPTYEQYF
TRBJ2-3	TRBV25-1	.	.	TGTGCCAGCAGTGAATACACTGATAGCACAGATACGCAGTATTTT	CASSEYTDSTDTQYF
TRBJ2-5	TRBV27	.	few	TGTGCCAGCAGTAGGAGGGGCATCCGGTACTTC	CASSRRGIRYF
TRBJ1-2	TRBV13	.	.	TGTGCCAGCAGCACGGACATTAACTATGGCTACACCTTC	CASSTDINYGYTF
TRBJ2-2	TRBV30	.	.	TGTGCCTGGAGTGGACCAGGGGAGCTGTTTTTT	CAWSGPGELFF
TRBJ2-2	TRBV10-2	.	few	TGCGCCAGCGGGAGAGGGTTTGCCGGGGAGCTGTTTTTT	CASGRGFAGELFF
TRBJ1-1	TRBV6-6	.	.	TGTGCCAGCCTCAGGCGGCAGTCGAACACTGAAGCTTTCTTT	CASLRRQSNTEAFF
TRBJ1-1	TRBV23-1	.	.	TGCGCCAGCAGTCAATGGGTCGGACACTGGAACACTGAAGCTTTCTTT	CASSQWVGHWNTEAFF
TRBJ1-1	TRBV18	TRBD1	.	TGTGCCAGCTCACCTAGTTCACAGGGGGCCATAAACACTGAAGCTTTCTTT	CASSPSSQGAINTEAFF
TRBJ2-1	TRBV29-1	.	.	TGCAGCGTTGATTGGGGGCTGGGGAATGAGCAGTTCTTC	CSVDWGLGNEQFF
TRBJ2-5	TRBV4-3	.	.	TGCGCCAGCAGCCAAATTGCCGGGGAGACCCAGTACTTC	CASSQIAGETQYF
TRBJ2-5	TRBV7-3	.	.	TGTGCCAGCAGCTTATCGGGCCAGACGGTGCAGACCCAGTACTTC	CASSLSGQTVQTQYF
TRBJ1-1	TRBV27	.	.	TGTGCCAGCAGTTTATTGAGTCAGGGAGCCACTGAAGCTTTCTTT	CASSLLSQGATEAFF
TRBJ2-2	TRBV30	.	.	TGTGCCTGGAGTCCTTACGTTAGCGATGCCACCGGGGAGCTGTTTTTT	CAWSPYVSDATGELFF
TRBJ2-5	TRBV10-3	TRBD2	few	TGTGCCATCAGTGACGTAGCGGGGGGTCGTCGGGAGACCCAGTACTTC	CAISDVAGGRRETQYF
TRBJ2-3	TRBV2	TRBD2	.	TGTGCCAGCAGTGTCTACGGGGGGGCGGATACGCAGTATTTT	CASSVYGGADTQYF
TRBJ1-1	TRBV19	.	few	TGTGCCAGTAGTATAGTTTCCGGGAAGGGCACTGAAGCTTTCTTT	CASSIVSGKGTEAFF
TRBJ2-7	TRBV9	.	.	TGTGCCAGCAGCGTGGCAGGGGCCTCCTACGAGCAGTACTTC	CASSVAGASYEQYF
TRBJ2-6	TRBV30	TRBD1	once	TGTGCCTGGAGTGTACACTGGGACAGCCTCTCTGGGGCCAACGTCCTGACTTTC	CAWSVHWDSLSGANVLTF
TRBJ2-7	TRBV29-1	.	many	TGCAGCGTTGGGCGGGACAGCTACGAGCAGTACTTC	CSVGRDSYEQYF
TRBJ1-1	TRBV19	.	few	TGTGCCAGTAGTATGCATTCCGGGGGCATGGGTACTGAAGCTTTCTTT	CASSMHSGGMGTEAFF
TRBJ1-1	TRBV9	.	.	TGTGCCAGCAGCCCTATCGGGGGGGCGTCCACTGAAGCTTTCTTT	CASSPIGGASTEAFF
TRBJ1-1	TRBV29-1	.	.	TGCAGCGTCGGGGAGGGAAGGACTGAAGCTTTCTTT	CSVGEGRTEAFF
TRBJ1-6	TRBV2	TRBD1	few	TGTGCCAGCAAAGCAGGGGGTAATTCACCCCTCCACTTT	CASKAGGNSPLHF
TRBJ1-1	TRBV15	.	.	TGTGCCACCAGCAGAGATCTGGTAAACACTGAAGCTTTCTTT	CATSRDLVNTEAFF
TRBJ2-2	TRBV5-4	.	.	TGTGCCAGCAGCTTGGGGATTTCCACCGGGGAGCTGTTTTTT	CASSLGISTGELFF
TRBJ2-5	TRBV5-1	.	.	TGCGCCAGCAGCTTACAGGATAGGGAGTACTTC	CASSLQDREYF